These T cell receptor beta chains were read from a single sample in a study of cytomegalovirus exposure and HLA in healthy donors. The data were produced by immunoSEQ multiplex PCR, yet TCRdb's version contains in-frame clones alone and is incomplete. The sample includes fewer than 130,000 clones, about three quarters of them seen just once. Sequencing used PBMCs. The receptors were gathered from a woman aged 30 to 39 in good health and CMV-seronegative. Each CDR3 is given with its conserved first and last residue. A D gene is named only where the DNA matches it firmly. Some rows mark clone size as missing; the rest say once, few, many or name a class of expanded clone.

TRBJ2-7 | . | TRBV7-2 | . | CASSRTASYEQYF | TGTGCCAGCAGCAGGACAGCTTCCTACGAGCAGTACTTC
TRBJ2-3 | . | TRBV6-8 | TRBD2 | CASSYSGRGETDTQYF | TGTGCCAGCAGTTACTCGGGACGGGGGGAGACAGATACGCAGTATTTT
TRBJ1-6 | few | TRBV5-1 | . | CASSKRTVGSDNSPLHF | TGCGCCAGCAGCAAGCGGACAGTTGGTTCGGATAATTCACCCCTCCACTTT
TRBJ1-4 | . | TRBV6-5 | TRBD1 | CASSLDRGLEKLFF | TGTGCCAGCAGCCTGGACAGGGGGCTTGAAAAACTGTTTTTT
TRBJ2-3 | . | TRBV6-5 | TRBD2 | CASSYGGRAPDTQYF | TGTGCCAGCAGTTACGGCGGGAGGGCCCCAGATACGCAGTATTTT
TRBJ1-1 | once | TRBV27 | . | CASYREGNTEAFF | TGTGCCAGTTATCGGGAGGGGAACACTGAAGCTTTCTTT
TRBJ2-1 | . | TRBV6-4 | TRBD1 | CASSATGTGVGNEQFF | TGTGCCAGCAGTGCCACCGGGACAGGGGTTGGCAATGAGCAGTTCTTC
TRBJ1-2 | . | TRBV5-1 | TRBD1 | CASSPLGQGGYTF | TGCGCCAGCAGCCCTCTAGGACAGGGCGGCTACACCTTC
TRBJ2-5 | . | TRBV5-4 | TRBD1 | CASSWDRGPGETQYF | TGTGCCAGCAGCTGGGACAGGGGGCCGGGGGAGACCCAGTACTTC
TRBJ2-7 | . | TRBV7-9 | TRBD1 | CASSKGQGDYEQYF | TGTGCCAGCAGCAAAGGACAGGGGGACTACGAGCAGTACTTC
TRBJ1-2 | few | TRBV28 | . | CASSLERFYGYTF | TGTGCCAGCAGTTTGGAGAGGTTCTATGGCTACACCTTC
TRBJ1-1 | few | TRBV19 | . | CASTPARLNTEAFF | TGTGCCAGTACCCCCGCCAGGTTAAACACTGAAGCTTTCTTT
TRBJ1-5 | . | TRBV28 | . | CASSPRGGGQPQHF | TGTGCCAGCAGTCCCCGGGGGGGCGGTCAGCCCCAGCATTTT
TRBJ2-3 | . | TRBV7-9 | . | CASSLVWVVGAAVTDTQYF | TGTGCCAGCAGCTTAGTTTGGGTCGTCGGAGCAGCGGTTACAGATACGCAGTATTTT
TRBJ1-1 | many | TRBV5-4 | . | CASSLAGFAEAFF | TGTGCCAGCAGCTTAGCGGGGTTCGCTGAAGCTTTCTTT
TRBJ2-1 | . | TRBV25-1 | TRBD1 | CASRDRSSYNEQFF | TGTGCCAGCAGGGACAGGAGCTCCTACAATGAGCAGTTCTTC
TRBJ2-1 | few | TRBV27 | . | CASTGIEDEQFF | TGTGCCAGCACGGGGATTGAAGATGAGCAGTTCTTC
TRBJ2-5 | . | TRBV5-1 | TRBD2 | CASSFSGGAGETQYF | TGCGCCAGCAGCTTTAGCGGGGGGGCCGGGGAGACCCAGTACTTC
TRBJ2-3 | . | TRBV4-3 | . | CASSQRLGGLDTQYF | TGCGCCAGCAGCCAACGCCTGGGGGGTTTGGATACGCAGTATTTT
TRBJ2-3 | few | TRBV14 | . | CASREDSTDTQYF | TGTGCCAGCAGGGAGGACAGTACAGATACGCAGTATTTT
TRBJ1-1 | . | TRBV28 | . | CASSWSVEAFF | TGTGCCAGCAGTTGGAGTGTAGAAGCTTTCTTT
TRBJ1-4 | . | TRBV4-3 | TRBD1 | CASSQGDRGTNEKLFF | TGCGCCAGCAGCCAGGGAGACAGGGGTACTAATGAAAAACTGTTTTTT
TRBJ2-2 | . | TRBV7-8 | . | CASRQLGTGELFF | TGTGCCAGCCGACAGTTGGGCACCGGGGAGCTGTTTTTT
TRBJ1-1 | few | TRBV28 | TRBD1 | CASRRTGGPTEAFF | TGTGCCAGCAGAAGAACAGGGGGCCCCACTGAAGCTTTCTTT
TRBJ2-5 | . | TRBV7-8 | . | CASSLKGGGSGETQYF | TGTGCCAGCAGCTTAAAGGGGGGGGGTTCGGGAGAGACCCAGTACTTC
TRBJ2-7 | . | TRBV27 | . | CASSLREGGFEQYF | TGTGCCAGCAGTTTACGGGAAGGTGGGTTCGAGCAGTACTTC
TRBJ2-1 | . | TRBV7-9 | TRBD2 | CASSLASGAEQFF | TGTGCCAGCAGCTTAGCTAGCGGGGCTGAGCAGTTCTTC
TRBJ2-5 | . | TRBV11-3 | . | CASSAGDQETQYF | TGTGCCAGCAGCGCAGGGGACCAAGAGACCCAGTACTTC
TRBJ1-2 | few | TRBV30 | . | CAWSETKYGYTF | TGTGCCTGGAGTGAAACTAAATATGGCTACACCTTC
TRBJ2-7 | . | TRBV6-1 | TRBD1 | CASSDCWDRGCEQYF | TGTGCCAGCAGTGATTGCTGGGACAGGGGGTGCGAGCAGTACTTC
TRBJ2-7 | . | TRBV29-1 | . | CSVVFGQSSYEQYF | TGCAGCGTTGTGTTCGGACAGAGCTCCTACGAGCAGTACTTC
TRBJ1-1 | few | TRBV2 | . | CASSTTGSRLHGNTEAFF | TGTGCCAGCAGCACAACAGGGAGCCGACTGCATGGGAACACTGAAGCTTTCTTT
TRBJ1-1 | . | TRBV2 | . | CASSRGRQNTEAFF | TGTGCCAGCAGTAGAGGTCGGCAGAACACTGAAGCTTTCTTT
TRBJ1-2 | . | TRBV2 | TRBD1 | CASRTGASYGYTF | TGTGCCAGCAGGACAGGGGCATCCTATGGCTACACCTTC
TRBJ1-2 | . | TRBV9 | . | CASSVEGLDGYTF | TGTGCCAGCAGCGTAGAGGGGTTGGATGGCTACACCTTC
TRBJ2-7 | . | TRBV19 | . | CARQGAGSSYEQYF | TGTGCCAGGCAGGGTGCGGGGAGCTCCTACGAGCAGTACTTC
TRBJ2-1 | . | TRBV4-2 | TRBD2 | CASSQAGLAGGDLYNEQFF | TGTGCCAGCAGCCAAGCGGGGTTAGCGGGAGGCGATCTCTACAATGAGCAGTTCTTC
TRBJ2-7 | . | TRBV7-2 | TRBD2 | CASSSSGTTYEQYF | TGTGCCAGCAGCTCTAGCGGGACCACCTACGAGCAGTACTTC
TRBJ2-7 | . | TRBV28 | . | CASSPGSYEQYF | TGTGCCAGCAGCCCCGGGAGTTACGAGCAGTACTTC
TRBJ1-1 | once | TRBV5-1 | TRBD1 | CASSPRTGNMNTEAFF | TGCGCCAGCAGCCCCAGGACAGGGAATATGAACACTGAAGCTTTCTTT
TRBJ1-5 | . | TRBV19 | TRBD1 | CASSRTGALLPQHF | TGTGCCAGTAGTAGGACAGGGGCCCTCCTGCCCCAGCATTTT
TRBJ2-7 | once | TRBV11-1 | TRBD2 | CASSLDRGGRREQYF | TGTGCCAGCAGCTTAGATCGCGGGGGTCGTAGGGAGCAGTACTTC
TRBJ1-2 | . | TRBV2 | . | CASSETVGGYTF | TGTGCCAGCAGTGAGACTGTCGGTGGCTACACCTTC
TRBJ1-1 | once | TRBV7-2 | . | CASSGRVSKTEAFF | TGTGCCAGCAGCGGTCGGGTGTCAAAAACTGAAGCTTTCTTT